These 5 T cell receptor beta chains share one sample of origin, sequenced in a study of CD8 T cells in ankylosing spondylitis. Antigens of these TCRs are unknown. Study conclusions and caveats: Within ankylosing spondylitis blood, a TCR beta motif made up of eight or nine highly homologous variants appeared to be characteristic.

From the 5' RACE reads, TCRdb called clonotypes with MiXCR, one entry per CDR3 protein. The sample contains more than 600,000 distinct CDR3 sequences, over 15% of which appear only once. The sample taken for sequencing was blood, either unsorted or a sorted T cell fraction (not recorded which). The receptors were sampled from a male donor with ankylosing spondylitis.

This rearrangement joins TRBV6-1 to TRBJ2-1, with 13 bases aligning to TRBD2. Trimming cost V 5 bases and J 7 bases; bases outside gene matches: 8. CDR1 MNHNS and CDR2 SASEGT come from the germline V gene. This CDR3 region has 16 residues. The CDR3 spells CASSPLGTSGENEQFF. In DNA form, the CDR3 reads TGTGCCAGCAGTCCCCTCGGGACTAGCGGGGAGAATGAGCAGTTCTTC.

The chain couples TRBV5-1 to TRBJ1-1; maybe TRBD1 (5 bases). The length of the CDR3 is 17 residues. Germline lookup yields CDR1 SGHRS and CDR2 YFSETQ. Trimming removed 4 bases from V and 0 bases from J, with 19 bases in between. The chain's CDR3 is CASSPGHFAGLNTEAFF. The CDR3 bases are TGCGCCAGCAGCCCCGGACATTTTGCGGGACTGAACACTGAAGCTTTCTTT.

In this sample, this clonotype turned up many times. The chain carries TRBV4-1 and TRBJ1-2, with 7 bases that match TRBD1. The CDR3 is 13 amino acids. CDR1 and CDR2 (germline): MGHRA, YSYEKL. J gave up 8 bases and V 0 bases, and 3 bases lay outside the gene matches. The CDR3 protein is CASSQEAGGGYTF. For the CDR3, the DNA is TGCGCCAGCAGCCAAGAGGCAGGGGGAGGCTACACCTTC.

Regarding this clonotype: One end of the junction varies from germline; a read error may be responsible. The genes are TRBV3-1 and TRBJ2-1, with 9 bases aligning to TRBD2. This CDR3 comprises 18 residues. CDR1 LGHDT and CDR2 YNNKEL come from the germline V gene (reference sequence). The CDR3 spells CATSQEGGSGGTFNEQFF. The CDR3 nucleotides are TGTGCCACCAGCCAAGAGGGCGGAAGCGGGGGGACGTTCAATGAGCAGTTCTTC.

This clonotype was detected a few times. CDR3 in amino acids: CATRGTEAYEQYF. DNA for the CDR3: TGTGCCACCAGGGGGACAGAAGCCTACGAGCAGTACTTC. The rearrangement joins TRBV10-3 to TRBJ2-7; 7 bases are a match to TRBD1. The J segment lost 2 bases and the V segment lost 10 bases, leaving 8 bases of the junction unmatched. The CDR3 has 13 amino acids. The germline gives CDR1 ENHRY, CDR2 SYGVKD.